This TCR beta chain comes out of a study of neurological immune-mediated disorders. Study results and limitations: HTLV-1-associated myelopathy showed the most TCR clonal expansion; multiple sclerosis the least, below healthy controls.

This clonotype was seen repeatedly, ten times or more. What it binds is not known. TCRdb fed the 5' RACE reads into MiXCR, producing one record per CDR3 protein. The sample includes about 46,000 distinct CDR3 sequences, 1.9% seen only once; the top ten take around 2%. This clonotype was sampled from a woman between 40 and 55 years old with multiple sclerosis. The specimen sequenced was PBMCs.

The CDR3 sequence: CASSFQLAGGQDTQYF. For the CDR3, the DNA is TGCGCCAGCAGCTTCCAGCTAGCGGGGGGGCAAGATACGCAGTATTTT. The V gene is TRBV5-1, the J gene TRBJ2-3, with 12 bases lining up with TRBD2. J was trimmed by 5 bases and V by 2 bases; bases with no gene match: 6. The germline CDR1 and CDR2 sequences are SGHRS and YFSETQ. There are 16 residues in the CDR3.